One and the same sample provided the 24 T cell receptor beta chains below, sequenced in a study of CD8+CD57+ T cells in acquired aplastic anemia. The template used for profiling TCR beta VDJ and CDR3 was genomic DNA. TCRdb processed the reads anew with MiXCR; each CDR3 protein has one entry. In the table there are 310,000 or so distinct CDR3 sequences, around three fifths of which are singletons. The patients chosen for sequencing had shown expansion of CD8+CD57+ cells (detected by flow cytometry). Sequencing was done on a sample of sorted CD4+, CD8+, or CD8+CD57+ T cells (not recorded which) from PBMCs. These receptors were taken from a human donor with aplastic anemia.

The rearrangement uses TRBV6-5 and TRBJ2-7; D is perhaps TRBD1 (5 bases). The CDR3 is made up of 13 amino acids. CDR1 MNHEY and CDR2 SVGAGI come from the germline V gene. Trimming cost V 8 bases and J 2 bases, with 13 bases left between them. The CDR3 sequence: CASGEQDTYEQYF. In DNA form, the CDR3 reads TGTGCCAGCGGTGAACAGGATACCTACGAGCAGTACTTC.

This clonotype was seen ten or more times. This chain links TRBV29-1 with TRBJ1-2, with D tentatively TRBD1 (6 bases). The CDR3 runs 12 residues. Germline CDR1 and CDR2: SQVTM and ANQGSEA. V lost 7 bases and J lost 4, with 13 bases in between. The CDR3 DNA reads as TGCAGCGCGACAGGTTCGGCCTATGGCTACACCTTC. Translation gives CSATGSAYGYTF.

The chain combines TRBV19 with TRBJ1-3; D ambiguous. V lost 11 bases, J lost 3 bases, and 8 bases lay in between. CDR3 length: 11 amino acids. Germline V gives CDR1 LNHDA, CDR2 SQIVND (reference sequence). CDR3 nucleotide sequence: TGTGCCTGCTTATATGGAAACACCATATATTTT. Translated: CACLYGNTIYF.

This clonotype was observed many times. The chain recombines TRBV5-1 with TRBJ2-2; no reliable D call. The V gene's germline CDR1 is SGHRS and CDR2 YFSETQ. The CDR3 runs to 14 residues. The V gene lost 0 bases and the J gene lost 5 bases, with 8 bases spanning the gap. The CDR3 region is CASSLGQWTGELFF. CDR3 DNA: TGCGCCAGCAGCTTGGGTCAATGGACCGGGGAGCTGTTTTTT.

J is TRBJ2-2 and V is TRBV29-1, with a possible D match to TRBD2 (6 bases). The germline V gene has CDR1 SQVTM and CDR2 ANQGSEA. CDR3 size: 12 residues. Trimming stripped 4 bases from V and 6 bases from J, with 9 bases between. CDR3 DNA sequence: TGCAGCGTTGGGAGGGCAGCCGGGGAGCTGTTTTTT. It encodes CSVGRAAGELFF.

This chain joins TRBV24-1 and TRBJ2-3; D may be TRBD2 (5 bases). The ends were cut back, 4 bases at V and 2 bases at J, with 9 bases in the middle. CDR1 is KGHDR and CDR2 is SFDVKD in the germline V gene. The CDR3 covers 14 residues. Written as DNA, the CDR3 is TGTGCCACCAGTGAAACCGACTACACAGATACGCAGTATTTT. It specifies CATSETDYTDTQYF.

The table lists this clonotype with many counts. J is TRBJ1-6 and V is TRBV5-1, with 7 bases matching TRBD1. The V and J ends lost 4 bases and 7 bases, in that order; junction bases with no gene match: 8. This CDR3 has 15 amino acids. Germline V gene sequence: CDR1 SGHRS, CDR2 YFSETQ. Here the CDR3 reads CASSGGDSANSPLHF. DNA for the CDR3: TGCGCCAGCAGCGGGGGGGACAGCGCCAATTCACCCCTCCACTTT.

The CDR3 sequence is CASSLGLENEQFF. The CDR3 nucleotides are TGTGCCAGCAGCTTAGGACTAGAGAATGAGCAGTTCTTC. The rearrangement uses TRBV7-9 and TRBJ2-1, with D perhaps TRBD2 (6 bases). The CDR3 runs 13 residues. Trimming stripped 1 base from V and 7 bases from J, with 8 bases between. Germline-derived CDR1 and CDR2 are SEHNR and FQNEAQ (reference sequence).

This clonotype turned up a few times. This chain connects TRBV15 to TRBJ2-1; 8 bases match TRBD1. CDR1 and CDR2 from the germline V gene are LNHNV and YYDKDF (reference sequence). The CDR3 sequence is 13 residues long. V lost 3 bases to trimming and J lost 8 bases; unmatched junction nucleotides: 3. CDR3 coding DNA: TGTGCCACCAGCAGGGACAGGGCGGATGAGCAGTTCTTC. It encodes CATSRDRADEQFF.

The chain links TRBV14 to TRBJ1-2; D is perhaps TRBD1 (5 bases). Trimming took off 0 bases at V and 7 bases at J, with 18 bases between the two ends. The CDR3 contains 16 residues. Germline V gene data show CDR1 as SGHDN and CDR2 as FVKESK. In nucleotides, the CDR3 is TGTGCCAGCAGCCAAGAGGGCGTTGACAGAACGAGTGGCTACACCTTC. It codes for CASSQEGVDRTSGYTF.

Many counts were recorded for this clonotype. This chain joins TRBV7-9 and TRBJ2-2; the match to TRBD2 covers 11 bases. The junction had 13 bases not matched to a gene; V was cut back by 9 bases and J by 4 bases. Germline loops: CDR1 SEHNR, CDR2 FQNEAQ (reference sequence). The CDR3 runs 17 residues. In DNA, the CDR3 is TGTGCCAGTCGGCCCATAGCGGGAGGGCCGGGCACCGGGGAGCTGTTTTTT. Its protein is CASRPIAGGPGTGELFF.

The J gene is TRBJ2-7, the V gene TRBV10-2; the D is unclear. Trimming left V 4 bases short and J 7 bases short, with 14 bases between. The germline gives CDR1 WSHSY, CDR2 SAAADI. This CDR3 comprises 13 residues. The CDR3 bases are TGCGCCAGCAGTGTAGGACCGTTTGGGGAGCAGTACTTC. It translates to CASSVGPFGEQYF.

J is TRBJ2-1 and V is TRBV7-2; 14 nucleotides line up with TRBD2. Germline trimming cut 5 bases from V and 7 bases from J; bases unmatched to any gene: 10. This CDR3 region has 17 residues. CDR1 is SGHTA and CDR2 is FQGNSA in the germline V gene. DNA of the CDR3: TGTGCCAGCAGCCAAAGTGGACTAGCGGGAGGTGTGAATGAGCAGTTCTTC. Residues: CASSQSGLAGGVNEQFF.

This clonotype was recorded a few times. This chain uses TRBV2 with TRBJ2-5, with 9 positions matching TRBD1. V gave up 10 bases and J gave up 2 bases; unmatched junction bases: 11. CDR3 length equals 15 residues. Germline V gives CDR1 SNHLY, CDR2 FYNNEI. In DNA, the CDR3 is TGTGCCATTACGCCACTCGGGACAGGGCAAGAGACCCAGTACTTC. It is translated as CAITPLGTGQETQYF.

This clonotype was counted many times. The rearrangement links TRBV3-1 to TRBJ2-7; 7 bases line up with TRBD2. Germline V gene data show CDR1 as LGHDT and CDR2 as YNNKEL (reference sequence). Losses at the gene ends were 4 bases for V and 2 bases for J; bases not matched to a gene: 2. The CDR3 has 13 amino acids. The CDR3 region has the DNA TGTGCCAGCAGCCCACGGGGGGCCTACGAGCAGTACTTC. Amino acid sequence: CASSPRGAYEQYF.

This clonotype was found once. V usage is TRBV19 and J usage is TRBJ1-5; D gene uncertain. Germline lookup yields CDR1 LNHDA and CDR2 SQIVND (reference sequence). This CDR3 has 15 residues. V lost 5 bases and J lost 3, with 14 bases in between. The DNA for the CDR3 is TGTGCCAGTAGTTACGATGGGGTAAACAATCAGCCCCAGCATTTT. This translates into CASSYDGVNNQPQHF.

The chain joins TRBV7-3 to TRBJ1-1, with a weak D call TRBD1 (6 bases). This CDR3 has 15 residues. With 5 bases removed from V and 5 bases from J, the gap between germline ends came to 18 bases. Germline CDR1 SGHTA, CDR2 FQGTGA. The CDR3 bases are TGTGCCAGCAGCCCGCGAATGGGGGCGGAGACTGAAGCTTTCTTT. It yields the protein CASSPRMGAETEAFF.

The chain combines TRBV9 with TRBJ1-2, with TRBD1 matching over 9 bases. CDR1 is SGDLS, CDR2 YYNGEE, per germline. J gave up 4 bases and V 4 bases, and 14 bases lay outside the gene matches. CDR3 length: 17 amino acids. The CDR3 loop reads CASSQRPGTGKRYGYTF. For the CDR3, the DNA is TGTGCCAGCAGCCAACGACCCGGGACAGGGAAACGCTATGGCTACACCTTC.

This clonotype was seen only a few times. This chain uses TRBV20-1 with TRBJ2-5; D is possibly TRBD1 (5 bases). This CDR3 comprises 11 residues. V was trimmed by 7 bases and J by 5 bases, leaving 11 bases between them. Looked up from germline, CDR1 is DFQATT and CDR2 is SNEGSKA (reference sequence). CDR3 DNA sequence: TGCAGTGTCAGGGTAGTGGAGACCCAGTACTTC. Residues: CSVRVVETQYF.

This clonotype appeared a single time. V gene TRBV7-9 combines with J gene TRBJ2-5; no clear D. The J call is uncertain, as TRBJ2-7 better fits the DNA end. The CDR3 extends over 13 amino acids. Per the germline V gene, CDR1 is SEHNR and CDR2 is FQNEAQ (reference sequence). The DNA for the CDR3 is TGTGCCAGCAGCTTAGAGAGTACCTACGAGCAGTACTTC. Protein: CASSLESTYEQYF.

This rearrangement joins TRBV19 to TRBJ2-3; 7 bases agree with TRBD1. This CDR3 is 14 amino acids long. The ends lost 9 bases at V and 6 bases at J; junction bases unmatched: 12. Germline V gene lookup returns CDR1 LNHDA and CDR2 SQIVND (reference sequence). The CDR3 nucleotides read TGTGCCAGCCGTCGGACAGGTGGTGGGGATACGCAGTATTTT. It is translated as CASRRTGGGDTQYF.

J is TRBJ2-5 and V is TRBV15; D call uncertain. Trimming removed 1 base at V and 0 bases at J, with 6 bases between. The CDR3 spans 14 residues. CDR1 and CDR2 from the germline V gene are LNHNV and YYDKDF (reference sequence). The CDR3 DNA is TGTGCCACCAGCAGAGGTTCATACCAAGAGACCCAGTACTTC. This translates into CATSRGSYQETQYF.

Worth noting for this clonotype: A read error may be the cause here, since a much bigger clone is one base away. The rearrangement links TRBV28 to TRBJ1-1, with a tentative D call TRBD1 (5 bases). This CDR3 spans 14 amino acids. Germline lookup yields CDR1 MDHEN and CDR2 SYDVKM. The CDR3 loop reads CASSSGAMNTEASF. In DNA form, the CDR3 reads TGTGCCAGCAGTTCTGGGGCCATGAACACTGAAGCTTCCTTT.

This chain uses TRBV20-1 with TRBJ2-7; D unresolved. V was shortened by 3 bases and J by 7 bases, with 13 bases between the two germline ends. In germline, CDR1 is DFQATT, CDR2 SNEGSKA (reference sequence). The CDR3 runs 12 residues. The CDR3 sequence is CSASPFPREQYF. Written as DNA, the CDR3 is TGCAGTGCTAGCCCTTTCCCTCGTGAGCAGTACTTC.